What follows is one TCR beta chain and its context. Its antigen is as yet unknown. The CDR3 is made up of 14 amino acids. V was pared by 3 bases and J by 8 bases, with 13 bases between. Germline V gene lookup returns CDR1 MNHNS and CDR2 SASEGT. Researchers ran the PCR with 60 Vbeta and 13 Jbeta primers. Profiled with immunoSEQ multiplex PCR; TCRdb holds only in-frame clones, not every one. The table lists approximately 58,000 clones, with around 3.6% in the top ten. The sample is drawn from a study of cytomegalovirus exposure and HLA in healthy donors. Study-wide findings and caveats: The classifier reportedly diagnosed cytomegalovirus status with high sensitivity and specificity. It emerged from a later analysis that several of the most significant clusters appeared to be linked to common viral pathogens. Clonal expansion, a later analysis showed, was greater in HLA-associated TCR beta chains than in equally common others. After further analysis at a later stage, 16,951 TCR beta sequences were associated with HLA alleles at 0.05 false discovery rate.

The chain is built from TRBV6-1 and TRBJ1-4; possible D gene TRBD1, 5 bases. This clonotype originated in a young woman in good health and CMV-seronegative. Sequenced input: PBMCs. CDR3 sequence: CASSEGGFDEKLFF. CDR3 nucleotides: TGTGCCAGCAGTGAGGGGGGTTTTGACGAAAAACTGTTTTTT.